The rows below give T cell receptor beta chains drawn from one sample of a study of tumor and adjacent non-tumor tissue in lung cancer. MiXCR, applied by TCRdb to the multiplex PCR reads, yields one record per CDR3 protein. The table records around 120,000 distinct CDR3 sequences, 66% of them present only once. The specimen was lung tumor tissue. These receptors were collected from a man aged 25-45 years with non-small cell lung cancer. Both conserved end residues are part of each CDR3. The D gene is left open where the match is weak. Some rows have no size entry. The others give once, few or many, or a class for an expanded clone.

>TRBV6-6|TRBD1|TRBJ2-5|many
CASSYSTGGAETQYF
TGTGCCAGCAGTTACTCGACAGGGGGCGCAGAGACCCAGTACTTC
>TRBV20-1|TRBD1|TRBJ1-1|few
CSASSEGAGGEAFF
TGCAGTGCTAGTTCCGAGGGGGCAGGAGGTGAAGCTTTCTTT
>TRBV11-3|-|TRBJ2-7|-
CASSLGLNYEQYF
TGTGCCAGCAGCTTAGGACTGAACTATGAGCAGTACTTC
>TRBV10-3|TRBD2|TRBJ2-1|-
CAISESGLAEEQFF
TGTGCCATCAGTGAGTCGGGACTAGCGGAGGAGCAGTTCTTC
>TRBV6-5|-|TRBJ2-7|many
CASTIIGGYEQYF
TGTGCCAGCACCATTATTGGGGGCTACGAGCAGTACTTC
>TRBV4-1|TRBD1|TRBJ1-2|-
CASSPGGRGGRAYGYTF
TGCGCCAGCAGCCCAGGGGGCCGAGGAGGGAGGGCTTATGGCTACACCTTC
>TRBV4-3|-|TRBJ2-1|-
CASSQDYRQGYIEQFF
TGCGCCAGTAGCCAAGATTATAGGCAGGGGTACATTGAGCAGTTCTTC
>TRBV12-5|-|TRBJ1-6|many
CASGSFTNYNSPLHF
TGTGCTAGTGGTTCCTTCACCAACTATAATTCACCCCTCCACTTT
>TRBV29-1|TRBD1|TRBJ2-7|-
CSVGDSGQGFYELYF
TGCAGCGTTGGAGACTCGGGACAGGGGTTCTATGAGCTGTACTTC
>TRBV5-5|-|TRBJ2-3|once
CGSGRPAMSGTDTQYF
TGTGGCAGTGGGCGACCGGCTATGAGTGGCACAGATACGCAGTATTTT
>TRBV11-3|-|TRBJ2-2|-
CASSSRPGVTGELFF
TGTGCCAGCAGCTCCCGGCCAGGGGTAACCGGGGAGCTGTTTTTT
>TRBV29-1|-|TRBJ1-1|-
CSVVSNTEAFF
TGTAGCGTTGTCAGTAACACTGAAGCTTTCTTT
>TRBV6-5|-|TRBJ1-1|-
CASSRGTGPETLF
TGTGCCAGCAGCCGGGGTACGGGGCCTGAAACTCTCTTT
>TRBV20-1|-|TRBJ2-5|-
CSARLIAGGAETQYF
TGCAGTGCTAGGTTGATAGCTGGAGGAGCAGAGACCCAGTACTTC
>TRBV5-1|TRBD1|TRBJ1-2|few
CASSPGDSGGYTF
TGCGCCAGCAGCCCAGGGGACAGCGGTGGCTACACCTTC
>TRBV11-3|TRBD1|TRBJ1-1|-
CANTTGQGDTKAFF
TGTGCCAACACCACGGGACAGGGAGATACTAAAGCTTTCTTT
>TRBV6-5|-|TRBJ2-5|many
CASRREAFGGTQYF
TGTGCCAGCAGAAGAGAGGCGTTTGGGGGGACCCAGTACTTC
>TRBV6-1|-|TRBJ2-7|many
CASRPGWSSYEQYF
TGTGCCAGTAGACCAGGGTGGTCCTCCTACGAGCAGTACTTC
>TRBV7-3|TRBD2|TRBJ2-7|-
CASSLSSGLAGYNEQYF
TGTGCCAGCAGCTTATCCTCGGGACTAGCGGGGTACAATGAGCAGTACTTC
>TRBV5-6|-|TRBJ2-1|-
CASSQYPGKSGSYNELFF
TGTGCCAGCAGCCAATACCCTGGGAAGTCAGGCTCATACAATGAGCTGTTCTTC
>TRBV12-3/TRBV12-4|-|TRBJ2-1|-
CANNRQGADYEQFF
TGTGCCAACAACAGGCAGGGAGCAGACTATGAACAGTTCTTC
>TRBV12-3/TRBV12-4|TRBD2|TRBJ2-6|-
CASNLKGLAGDSGANVLTF
TGTGCCAGCAATTTGAAGGGCCTAGCGGGCGACTCTGGGGCCAACGTCCTGACTTTC
>TRBV4-1|-|TRBJ1-1|many
CASSQDLYRANTEAFF
TGCGCCAGCAGCCAAGATCTTTACAGGGCGAACACTGAAGCTTTCTTT
>TRBV11-2|-|TRBJ1-6|-
CASRSRAGVSPLHF
TGTGCCAGCAGATCTAGAGCGGGTGTCTCACCCCTCCACTTT
>TRBV6-5|-|TRBJ2-1|-
CSSRLGLSSYNEQFF
TGTAGCAGCAGATTAGGGTTATCCTCCTACAATGAGCAGTTCTTC
>TRBV29-1|-|TRBJ2-2|once
CSAVGEIGIGELFF
TGCAGCGCTGTGGGTGAGATAGGGATCGGGGAACTGTTTTTT
>TRBV20-1|TRBD2|TRBJ2-7|-
CSTRDVGGRNEQYF
TGCAGTACTAGAGATGTGGGAGGGCGCAACGAGCAGTACTTC
>TRBV5-1|TRBD1|TRBJ2-7|-
CASGNGQGLNEQYF
TGCGCCAGCGGTAATGGACAGGGGCTCAACGAGCAGTACTTC
>TRBV11-3|-|TRBJ2-1|once
CANSLGSGLYNGQFF
TGTGCCAACAGCTTAGGTAGCGGACTCTACAATGGGCAGTTCTTC
>TRBV4-2|TRBD1|TRBJ2-7|many
CASSQGQGNSYEQYF
TGTGCCAGCAGCCAGGGACAGGGGAACTCCTACGAGCAGTACTTC
>TRBV6-5|-|TRBJ1-3|-
CASRRRGLGGNTIYF
TGTGCCAGCAGGAGACGGGGGCTTGGAGGAAACACCATATATTTT
>TRBV29-1|-|TRBJ2-1|-
CSVLGVGVYNEQFF
TGCAGCGTTCTGGGCGTGGGGGTCTACAACGAGCAGTTCTTC
>TRBV6-2/TRBV6-3|-|TRBJ1-5|many
CASSANGEPQHF
TGTGCCAGCAGCGCCAACGGGGAGCCCCAGCATTTT
>TRBV29-1|-|TRBJ2-1|-
CSVVGGDEQLF
TGCAGCGTTGTAGGAGGCGATGAGCAGCTCTTC
>TRBV12-3/TRBV12-4|TRBD2|TRBJ2-2|many
CASSPITSGSYTGELFF
TGTGCCAGCAGTCCTATAACTAGCGGGAGTTACACCGGGGAGCTGTTTTTT
>TRBV11-2|-|TRBJ2-3|-
CASTLGTTDMQYF
TGTGCCAGCACCCTCGGGACCACAGATATGCAGTATTTT
>TRBV12-3/TRBV12-4|TRBD1|TRBJ2-1|-
CASSRGRGPSEQFF
TGTGCCAGCAGTCGGGGCAGGGGGCCCAGTGAGCAGTTCTTC
>TRBV7-9|-|TRBJ1-1|-
CASSFGRTNTEAFF
TGTGCCAGCAGCTTCGGACGGACGAACACTGAAGCTTTCTTT
>TRBV12-5|-|TRBJ1-2|-
CASGYQTSYSYTF
TGTGCTAGTGGTTATCAGACCTCCTATAGCTACACCTTC
>TRBV5-1|-|TRBJ2-3|-
CASSPPGSGDMQYF
TGCGCCAGCAGCCCACCAGGGTCAGGGGATATGCAGTATTTT
>TRBV20-1|TRBD2|TRBJ2-7|many
CSAEGAGGPDEQYF
TGCAGTGCAGAGGGAGCGGGAGGGCCTGACGAGCAGTACTTC
>TRBV20-1|TRBD2|TRBJ2-7|-
CTGTSGSYEQYF
TGCACTGGGACTAGCGGATCATACGAGCAGTACTTC
>TRBV20-1|-|TRBJ2-3|-
CSASLVESTDMQYF
TGCAGTGCCTCTCTGGTGGAAAGTACAGATATGCAGTATTTT
>TRBV11-2|-|TRBJ2-7|-
CASSPEAYSYEEYF
TGTGCCAGCAGCCCAGAGGCTTACTCCTACGAGGAGTACTTC
>TRBV11-2|-|TRBJ2-2|-
CASSLGGARTRKLFF
TGTGCCAGCAGCTTAGGAGGGGCGCGGACCAGGAAGCTGTTTTTT